These T cell receptor beta chains were read from a single sample in a study of T cells in Graves' hyperthyroidism and ophthalmopathy. In TCRdb, the multiplex PCR reads were re-called with MiXCR into one record per CDR3 protein. This table holds some 620,000 distinct CDR3 sequences, roughly 15% found once. Sequenced sample: blood. The receptors derive from a woman in her thirties with Graves' hyperthyroidism. Both conserved end residues are part of each CDR3. Fields, in order: clone size, D gene, J gene, V gene, CDR3 protein, CDR3 DNA. A D gene is named only where the DNA matches it firmly. Where a row states a size, it is once, few, many or the class of an expanded clone; other rows omit it.

clone size: many; D gene: .; J gene: TRBJ1-6; V gene: TRBV12-3/TRBV12-4; CDR3 protein: CASSAGTGNSPLHF; CDR3 DNA: TGTGCCAGCAGTGCCGGGACTGGGAATTCACCCCTCCACTTT
clone size: .; D gene: .; J gene: TRBJ2-3; V gene: TRBV9; CDR3 protein: CASSPSSPYTDTQYF; CDR3 DNA: TGTGCCAGCTCACCCTCCTCGCCCTACACAGATACGCAGTATTTT
clone size: .; D gene: .; J gene: TRBJ2-4; V gene: TRBV5-1; CDR3 protein: CASSLVGAKNIQYF; CDR3 DNA: TGCGCCAGCAGCTTGGTGGGAGCCAAAAACATTCAGTACTTC
clone size: many; D gene: .; J gene: TRBJ1-1; V gene: TRBV7-2; CDR3 protein: CASSTSETEAFF; CDR3 DNA: TGTGCCAGCAGCACCAGCGAGACTGAAGCTTTCTTT
clone size: .; D gene: .; J gene: TRBJ2-7; V gene: TRBV19; CDR3 protein: CASSRDVAPYEQYF; CDR3 DNA: TGTGCCAGTAGTAGGGACGTTGCGCCCTACGAGCAGTACTTC
clone size: .; D gene: TRBD2; J gene: TRBJ2-1; V gene: TRBV20-1; CDR3 protein: CSARSREREGPPDNEQFF; CDR3 DNA: TGCAGTGCTAGAAGCAGGGAGCGGGAGGGCCCGCCCGACAATGAGCAGTTCTTC
clone size: few; D gene: .; J gene: TRBJ1-1; V gene: TRBV18; CDR3 protein: CASSAGVQGSSEAFF; CDR3 DNA: TGTGCCAGCTCCGCCGGTGTGCAGGGAAGTTCTGAAGCTTTCTTT
clone size: .; D gene: .; J gene: TRBJ2-1; V gene: TRBV11-2; CDR3 protein: CASSLEGWGAPPRNEQLF; CDR3 DNA: TGTGCCAGCAGCTTAGAGGGTTGGGGCGCACCACCAAGAAATGAGCAGCTCTTC
clone size: many; D gene: TRBD2; J gene: TRBJ2-3; V gene: TRBV2; CDR3 protein: CASSVGGRALGTQYF; CDR3 DNA: TGTGCCAGCAGTGTTGGTGGGAGGGCCCTCGGTACGCAGTATTTT
clone size: .; D gene: .; J gene: TRBJ1-2; V gene: TRBV6-1; CDR3 protein: CASTFGDGGYTF; CDR3 DNA: TGTGCCAGCACCTTCGGGGATGGTGGCTACACCTTC
clone size: many; D gene: .; J gene: TRBJ2-1; V gene: TRBV7-2; CDR3 protein: CASSLSSGDYNEQFF; CDR3 DNA: TGTGCCAGCAGCTTAAGCTCGGGGGACTACAATGAGCAGTTCTTC
clone size: many; D gene: .; J gene: TRBJ2-7; V gene: TRBV7-2; CDR3 protein: CASSQSIYEQYF; CDR3 DNA: TGTGCCAGCAGCCAGTCTATTTACGAGCAGTACTTC
clone size: .; D gene: TRBD2; J gene: TRBJ2-3; V gene: TRBV11-3; CDR3 protein: CASSLSWGRAGTDTQYF; CDR3 DNA: TGTGCCAGCAGCTTATCCTGGGGGAGGGCCGGCACAGATACGCAGTATTTT
clone size: few; D gene: .; J gene: TRBJ2-1; V gene: TRBV19; CDR3 protein: CASSIEYLAAYNEQFF; CDR3 DNA: TGTGCCAGTAGTATAGAATATCTAGCAGCCTACAATGAGCAGTTCTTC
clone size: .; D gene: .; J gene: TRBJ1-1; V gene: TRBV5-1; CDR3 protein: CASSSLGSTEAFF; CDR3 DNA: TGCGCCAGCAGCTCGCTTGGGTCTACTGAAGCTTTCTTT
clone size: .; D gene: TRBD2; J gene: TRBJ2-7; V gene: TRBV7-9; CDR3 protein: CASSLDVGKRGSYEQYF; CDR3 DNA: TGTGCCAGCAGCTTAGATGTGGGGAAGCGGGGTTCCTACGAGCAGTACTTC
clone size: few; D gene: TRBD2; J gene: TRBJ2-3; V gene: TRBV20-1; CDR3 protein: CSASSQTSGYTDTQYF; CDR3 DNA: TGCAGTGCTAGCTCGCAGACTAGCGGATACACAGATACGCAGTATTTT
clone size: many; D gene: .; J gene: TRBJ2-7; V gene: TRBV20-1; CDR3 protein: CSARDPLTGYEQYF; CDR3 DNA: TGCAGTGCTAGAGATCCCTTGACAGGCTACGAGCAGTACTTC
clone size: .; D gene: .; J gene: TRBJ1-4; V gene: TRBV6-5; CDR3 protein: CASSYQTEEKLFF; CDR3 DNA: TGTGCCAGCAGTTACCAGACAGAAGAAAAACTGTTTTTT
clone size: few; D gene: .; J gene: TRBJ1-4; V gene: TRBV4-2; CDR3 protein: CASSRGGATNEKLFF; CDR3 DNA: TGTGCCAGCAGCCGGGGGGGCGCAACTAATGAAAAACTGTTTTTT
clone size: many; D gene: .; J gene: TRBJ2-7; V gene: TRBV11-2; CDR3 protein: CASSLTPWQVGRNYEQYF; CDR3 DNA: TGTGCCAGCAGCCTTACCCCGTGGCAGGTGGGACGGAATTACGAGCAGTACTTC
clone size: many; D gene: TRBD1; J gene: TRBJ2-7; V gene: TRBV11-1; CDR3 protein: CASSPGRGPYEQYF; CDR3 DNA: TGTGCCAGCAGCCCCGGCAGGGGGCCCTACGAGCAGTACTTC